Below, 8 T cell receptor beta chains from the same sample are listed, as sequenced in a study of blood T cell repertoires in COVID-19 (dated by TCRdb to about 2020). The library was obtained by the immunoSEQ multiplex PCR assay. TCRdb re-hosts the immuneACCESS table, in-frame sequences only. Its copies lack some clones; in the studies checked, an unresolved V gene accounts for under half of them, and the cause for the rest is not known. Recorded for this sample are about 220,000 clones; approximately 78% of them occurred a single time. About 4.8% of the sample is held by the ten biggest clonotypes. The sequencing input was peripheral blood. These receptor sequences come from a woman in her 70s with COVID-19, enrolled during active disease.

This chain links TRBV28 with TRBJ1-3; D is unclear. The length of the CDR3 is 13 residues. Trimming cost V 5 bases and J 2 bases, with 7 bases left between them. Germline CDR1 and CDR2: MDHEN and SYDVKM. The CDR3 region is CASSLGAGNTIYF. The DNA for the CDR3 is TGTGCCAGCAGTCTCGGGGCTGGAAACACCATATATTTT.

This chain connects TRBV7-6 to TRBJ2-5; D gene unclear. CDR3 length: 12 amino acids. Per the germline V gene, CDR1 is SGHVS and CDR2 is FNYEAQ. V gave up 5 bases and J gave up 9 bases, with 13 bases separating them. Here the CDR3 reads CASSPGAAAQYF. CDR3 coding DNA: TGTGCCAGCAGCCCCGGTGCGGCGGCCCAGTACTTC.

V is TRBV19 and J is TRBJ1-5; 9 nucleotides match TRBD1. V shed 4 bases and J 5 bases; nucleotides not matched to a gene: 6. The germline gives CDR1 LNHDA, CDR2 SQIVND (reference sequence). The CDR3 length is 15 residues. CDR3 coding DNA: TGTGCCAGTAGTACTAGGACAGGGGTGGATCAGCCCCAGCATTTT. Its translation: CASSTRTGVDQPQHF.

CDR3 loop: CATSDPGTGDHTIYF. The CDR3 DNA reads as TGTGCCACCAGTGATCCCGGGACAGGGGATCACACCATATATTTT. The chain has TRBV24-1 and TRBJ1-3, with TRBD1 matching 10 bases. This CDR3 is built from 15 residues. Germline V gene sequence: CDR1 KGHDR, CDR2 SFDVKD. Losses at the gene ends were 3 bases for V and 8 bases for J; bases not matched to a gene: 6.

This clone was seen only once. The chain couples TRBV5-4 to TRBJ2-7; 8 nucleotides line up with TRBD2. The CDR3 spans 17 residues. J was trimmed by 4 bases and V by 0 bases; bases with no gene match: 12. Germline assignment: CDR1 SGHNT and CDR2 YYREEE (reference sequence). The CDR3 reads CASSLGPVAGGGYEQYF. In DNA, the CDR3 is TGTGCCAGCAGCTTGGGGCCTGTGGCGGGAGGAGGTTACGAGCAGTACTTC. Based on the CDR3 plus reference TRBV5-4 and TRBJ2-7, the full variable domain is ETGVTQSPTHLIKTRGQQVTLRCSSQSGHNTVSWYQQALGQGPQFIFQYYREEENGRGNFPPRFSGLQFPNYSSELNVNALELDDSALYLCASSLGPVAGGGYEQYFGPGTRLTVT.

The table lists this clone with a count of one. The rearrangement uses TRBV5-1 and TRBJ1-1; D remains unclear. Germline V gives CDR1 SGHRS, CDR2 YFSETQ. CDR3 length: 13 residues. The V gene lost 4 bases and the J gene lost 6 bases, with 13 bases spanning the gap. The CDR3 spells CASSNYPGSEAFF. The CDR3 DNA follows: TGCGCCAGCAGCAACTACCCCGGATCTGAAGCTTTCTTT.

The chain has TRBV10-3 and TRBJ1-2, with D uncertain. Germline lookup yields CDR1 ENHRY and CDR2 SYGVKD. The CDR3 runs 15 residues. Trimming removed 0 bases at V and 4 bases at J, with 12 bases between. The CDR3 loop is CAISESNQALYGYTF. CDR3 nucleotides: TGTGCCATCAGTGAGTCGAACCAGGCCCTCTATGGCTACACCTTC.

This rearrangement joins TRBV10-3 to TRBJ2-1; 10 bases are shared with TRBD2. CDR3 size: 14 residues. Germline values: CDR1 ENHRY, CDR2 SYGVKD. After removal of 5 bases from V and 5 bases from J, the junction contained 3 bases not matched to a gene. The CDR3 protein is CAISNSGRDNEQFF. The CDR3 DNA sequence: TGTGCCATCAGTAACAGCGGGAGGGACAATGAGCAGTTCTTC.